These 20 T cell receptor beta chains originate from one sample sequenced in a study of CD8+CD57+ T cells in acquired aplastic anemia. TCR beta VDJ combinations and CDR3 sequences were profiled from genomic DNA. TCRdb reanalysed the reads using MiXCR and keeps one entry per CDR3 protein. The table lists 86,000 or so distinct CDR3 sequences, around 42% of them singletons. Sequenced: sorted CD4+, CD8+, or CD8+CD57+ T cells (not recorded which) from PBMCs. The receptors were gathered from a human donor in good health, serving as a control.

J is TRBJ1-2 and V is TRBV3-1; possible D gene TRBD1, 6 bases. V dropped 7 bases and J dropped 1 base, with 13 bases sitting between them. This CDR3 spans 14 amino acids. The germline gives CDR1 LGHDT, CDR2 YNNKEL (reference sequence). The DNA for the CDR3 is TGTGCCAGCACCAAAGGGGGGATTAACTATGGCTACACCTTC. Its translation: CASTKGGINYGYTF.

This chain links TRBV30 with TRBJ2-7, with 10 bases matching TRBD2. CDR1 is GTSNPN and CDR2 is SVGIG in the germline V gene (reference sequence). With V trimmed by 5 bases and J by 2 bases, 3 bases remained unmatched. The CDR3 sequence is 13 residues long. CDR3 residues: CAWSSGGAYEQYF. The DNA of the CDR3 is TGTGCCTGGTCAAGCGGGGGGGCCTACGAGCAGTACTTC.

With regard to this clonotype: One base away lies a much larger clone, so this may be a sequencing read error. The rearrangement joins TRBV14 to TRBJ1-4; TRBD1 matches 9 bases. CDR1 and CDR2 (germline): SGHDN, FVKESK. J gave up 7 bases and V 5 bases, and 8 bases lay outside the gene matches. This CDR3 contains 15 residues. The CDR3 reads CASSYWTGEGEKLFF. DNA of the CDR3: TGTGCCAGCAGCTACTGGACAGGGGAAGGTGAAAAACTGTTTTTT.

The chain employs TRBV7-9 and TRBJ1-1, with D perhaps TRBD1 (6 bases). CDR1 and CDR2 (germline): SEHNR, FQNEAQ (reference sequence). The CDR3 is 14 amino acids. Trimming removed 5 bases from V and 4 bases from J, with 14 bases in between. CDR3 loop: CASSAVTGTTEAFF. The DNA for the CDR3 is TGTGCCAGCAGCGCGGTTACAGGGACCACTGAAGCTTTCTTT. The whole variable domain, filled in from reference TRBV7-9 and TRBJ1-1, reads DTGVSQNPRHKITKRGQNVTFRCDPISEHNRLYWYRQTLGQGPEFLTYFQNEAQLEKSRLLSDRFSAERPKGSFSTLEIQRTEQGDSAMYLCASSAVTGTTEAFFGQGTRLTVV.

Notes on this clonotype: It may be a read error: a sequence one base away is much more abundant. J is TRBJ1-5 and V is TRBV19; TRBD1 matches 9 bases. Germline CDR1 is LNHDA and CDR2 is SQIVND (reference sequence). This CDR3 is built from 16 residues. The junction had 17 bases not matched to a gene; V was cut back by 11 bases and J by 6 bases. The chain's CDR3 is CACQRDRERIGQPQHF. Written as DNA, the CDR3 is TGTGCCTGCCAGCGGGACAGGGAAAGAATTGGTCAGCCCCAGCATTTT.

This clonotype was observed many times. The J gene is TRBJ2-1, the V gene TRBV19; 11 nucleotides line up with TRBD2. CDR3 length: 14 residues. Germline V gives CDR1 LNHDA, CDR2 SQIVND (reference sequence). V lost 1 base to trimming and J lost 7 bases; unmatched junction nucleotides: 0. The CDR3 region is CASSIGTSGNEQFF. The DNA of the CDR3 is TGTGCCAGTAGTATAGGGACTAGCGGGAATGAGCAGTTCTTC.

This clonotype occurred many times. The CDR3 loop reads CASSMGQGLFGEQYF. The CDR3 region has the DNA TGTGCCAGTAGTATGGGACAGGGACTTTTCGGCGAGCAGTACTTC. This chain links TRBV19 with TRBJ2-7; 9 bases line up with TRBD1. The CDR3 runs to 15 residues. The V gene end was trimmed by 3 bases and the J gene end by 6 bases; junction bases not matched to a gene: 9. In germline, CDR1 is LNHDA, CDR2 SQIVND (reference sequence).

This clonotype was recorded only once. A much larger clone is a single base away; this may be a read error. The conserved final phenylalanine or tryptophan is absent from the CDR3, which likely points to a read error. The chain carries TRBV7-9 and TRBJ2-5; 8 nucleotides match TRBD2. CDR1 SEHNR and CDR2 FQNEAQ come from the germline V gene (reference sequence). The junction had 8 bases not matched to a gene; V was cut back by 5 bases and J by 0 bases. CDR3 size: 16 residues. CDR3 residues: CASSPDSGVDQETQYV. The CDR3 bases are TGTGCCAGCAGCCCGGATAGCGGGGTCGACCAAGAGACCCAGTACGTC.

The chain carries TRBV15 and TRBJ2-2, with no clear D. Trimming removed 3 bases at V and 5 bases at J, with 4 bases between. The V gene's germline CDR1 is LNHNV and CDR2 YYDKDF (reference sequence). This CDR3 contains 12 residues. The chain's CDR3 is CATSSGTGELFF. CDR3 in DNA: TGTGCCACCAGCAGCGGGACCGGGGAGCTGTTTTTT.

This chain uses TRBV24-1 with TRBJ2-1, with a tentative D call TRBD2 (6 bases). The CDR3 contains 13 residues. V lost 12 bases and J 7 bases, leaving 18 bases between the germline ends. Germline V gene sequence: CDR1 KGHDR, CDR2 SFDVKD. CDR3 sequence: CAWSPTSWNEQFF. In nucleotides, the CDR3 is TGTGCCTGGAGCCCGACTAGTTGGAATGAGCAGTTCTTC.

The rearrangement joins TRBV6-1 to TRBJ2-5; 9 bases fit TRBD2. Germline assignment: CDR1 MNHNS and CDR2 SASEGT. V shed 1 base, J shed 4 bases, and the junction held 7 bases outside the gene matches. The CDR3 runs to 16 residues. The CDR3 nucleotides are TGTGCCAGCAGTGAAGGAGCGGGGGGCGGTGGAGAGACCCAGTACTTC. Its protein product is CASSEGAGGGGETQYF.

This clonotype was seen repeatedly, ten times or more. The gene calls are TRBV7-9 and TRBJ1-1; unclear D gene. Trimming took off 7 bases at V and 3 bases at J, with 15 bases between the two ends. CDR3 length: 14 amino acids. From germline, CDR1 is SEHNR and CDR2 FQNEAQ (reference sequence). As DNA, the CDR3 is TGTGCCAGCACGTTGGGCCCGGGATACACTGAAGCTTTCTTT. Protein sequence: CASTLGPGYTEAFF.

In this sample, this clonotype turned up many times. The CDR3 loop is CASSPDRTYEQYF. CDR3 bases: TGTGCCAGCAGCCCGGACAGGACCTACGAGCAGTACTTC. This chain links TRBV27 with TRBJ2-7; 7 bases fit TRBD1. This CDR3 has 13 residues. V lost 6 bases, J lost 2 bases, and 4 bases stayed unmatched. CDR1 is MNHEY, CDR2 SMNVEV, per germline (reference sequence).

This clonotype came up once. The CDR3 here is CASSFQSSSYNEQFF. The DNA of the CDR3 is TGTGCCAGCAGCTTTCAATCCAGCTCCTACAATGAGCAGTTCTTC. This chain links TRBV5-6 with TRBJ2-1, with D hard to call. Trimming left V 2 bases short and J 0 bases short, with 9 bases between. Germline CDR1 is SGHDT and CDR2 is YYEEEE. The length of the CDR3 is 15 residues.

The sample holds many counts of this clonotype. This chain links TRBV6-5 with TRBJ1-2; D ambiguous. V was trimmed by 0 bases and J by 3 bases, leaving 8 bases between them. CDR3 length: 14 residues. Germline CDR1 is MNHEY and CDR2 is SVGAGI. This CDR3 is CASSYSTGDYGYTF. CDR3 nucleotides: TGTGCCAGCAGTTACTCAACCGGGGACTATGGCTACACCTTC.

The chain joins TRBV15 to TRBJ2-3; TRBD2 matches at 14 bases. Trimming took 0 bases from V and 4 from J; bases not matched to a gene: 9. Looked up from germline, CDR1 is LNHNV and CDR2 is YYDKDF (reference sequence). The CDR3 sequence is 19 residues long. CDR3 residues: CATSRDRGLAGVASDTQYF. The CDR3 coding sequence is TGTGCCACCAGCAGAGATAGGGGACTAGCGGGGGTAGCCTCAGATACGCAGTATTTT.

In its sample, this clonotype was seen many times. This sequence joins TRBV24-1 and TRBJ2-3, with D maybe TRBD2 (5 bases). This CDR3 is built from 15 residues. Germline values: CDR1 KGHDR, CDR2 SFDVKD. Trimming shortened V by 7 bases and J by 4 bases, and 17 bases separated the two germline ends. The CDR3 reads CATRGGRAVPDTQYF. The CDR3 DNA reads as TGTGCCACCAGGGGCGGGCGGGCGGTTCCAGATACGCAGTATTTT.

The CDR3 spells CASSLDFVGPSPLHF. CDR3 DNA sequence: TGTGCCAGCAGCTTAGATTTCGTGGGGCCATCACCCCTCCACTTT. The chain uses TRBV11-2 and TRBJ1-6; tentatively, D is TRBD1 (5 bases). Germline CDR1 is SGHAT and CDR2 is FQNNGV. V lost 0 bases to trimming and J lost 10 bases, with 13 bases between them. This CDR3 has 15 amino acids.

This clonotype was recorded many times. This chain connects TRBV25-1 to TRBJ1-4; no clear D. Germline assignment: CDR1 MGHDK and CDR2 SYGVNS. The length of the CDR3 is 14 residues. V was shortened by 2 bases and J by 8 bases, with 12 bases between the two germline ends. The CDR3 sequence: CASSEDGRFEKLFF. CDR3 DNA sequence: TGTGCCAGCAGTGAAGACGGGAGATTCGAAAAACTGTTTTTT.

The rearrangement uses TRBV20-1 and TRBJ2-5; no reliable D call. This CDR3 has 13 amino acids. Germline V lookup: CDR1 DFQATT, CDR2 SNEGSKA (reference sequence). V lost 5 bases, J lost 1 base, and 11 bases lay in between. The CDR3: CSAPRALQETQYF. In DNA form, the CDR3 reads TGCAGTGCTCCAAGAGCGCTCCAAGAGACCCAGTACTTC.